This TCR beta chain was obtained from a study of T cell repertoires in cytomegalovirus infection. Across the whole study: Evidence of both CMV infection and a matching HLA type came from public TCR beta signatures. Study results and limitations: HLA-C-restricted, CMV-specific TCR beta clonotypes were dominant ex vivo. Summed public TCR beta family frequency identified CMV carriers bearing the relevant HLA.

Germline V gene sequence: CDR1 MNHEY, CDR2 SVGAGI. This CDR3 has 15 residues. Trimming left V 6 bases short and J 6 bases short, with 20 bases between. TCRdb processed the reads anew with MiXCR; each CDR3 protein has one entry. The top ten hold around half of the sample, which has roughly 230,000 distinct CDR3 sequences, about 15% seen once. In regard to this clonotype: Its antigen is as yet unknown.

The sequencing sample was made of CD8+ T cells from PBMCs. This chain links TRBV6-5 with TRBJ1-2, with D hard to call. The sequence came from a human donor in good health (CMV status not recorded). Some clones in this sample may be carry-over from other donors' samples. The CDR3 nucleotides read TGTGCCAGCAGACCAAAGGGCGGTCCCCCCCATGGCTACACCTTC. This gives the protein CASRPKGGPPHGYTF.